This TCR beta chain appears in the sequencing data of a study of Graves' ophthalmopathy and Graves' hyperthyroidism. Whole-study results and caveats: Ophthalmopathy could be told apart from stable hyperthyroidism by a 13-signature model (about 90% sensitivity, approximately 81% specificity). Sensitivity reached roughly 71% and specificity about 78% when the model predicted ophthalmopathy progression. Among thyroid clonotypes expanded above 0.001 frequency, most also appeared in blood.

The authors amplified TCR beta CDR3 regions, and they did so from RNA transcripts for repertoire sequencing. HTBI primers primed a first-round RT-PCR, and a second-round multiplex PCR followed. TCRdb re-called the multiplex PCR reads with MiXCR, one entry per CDR3 protein. This sample has about 740,000 distinct CDR3 sequences; roughly 41% occur once, and the top ten carry 44%. This clonotype came up a few times. The antigen is undetermined. V lost 1 base and J lost 1, with 13 bases in between. The germline V gene encodes CDR1 SGHTA and CDR2 FQGTGA. There are 16 residues in the CDR3. Excluded: other autoimmune disease, uncontrolled infection, pregnancy or lactation.

Material: peripheral blood. J is TRBJ1-1 and V is TRBV7-3, with D perhaps matching TRBD1 (5 bases). This TCR came from an adult man with Graves' ophthalmopathy. CDR3 region: CASSLSVQGSNTEAFF. CDR3 bases: TGTGCCAGCAGCTTAAGTGTTCAGGGCTCGAACACTGAAGCTTTCTTT.